This T cell receptor (beta chain) is drawn from a study of blood T cell repertoires in COVID-19. Study as a whole: Samples representing acute and convalescent COVID-19 were sourced from the United States, Italy and Spain.

The data were produced by immunoSEQ multiplex PCR, yet TCRdb's version contains in-frame clones alone and is incomplete. Of over 250,000 clones listed, roughly 86% are singletons. Germline V gene data show CDR1 as LNHDA and CDR2 as SQIVND (reference sequence). The V gene end was trimmed by 7 bases and the J gene end by 6 bases; junction bases not matched to a gene: 7. The CDR3 runs to 15 residues. Those who participated ranged in age from about 18 to 95 years and resided in about two dozen US areas. Recovery among Cohort 3 donors was established by two negative PCRs, clearance, or symptom resolution.

Sample: PBMCs or T cells enriched from blood (not recorded which). The chain combines TRBV19 with TRBJ2-1; TRBD2 aligns across 12 bases. This clonotype originated in a woman in her twenties or thirties who had recovered from COVID-19. The CDR3 DNA sequence: TGTGCCAGTATGGGTAGGACTAGCGGGGTCAATGAGCAGTTCTTC. Its translation: CASMGRTSGVNEQFF.